The clone carrying this T cell receptor (beta chain) was counted a few times. Its cognate antigen is unknown. These data are taken from a study of identical twins. Regarding the study as a whole: Modelling approaches yielded underestimates of out-of-frame TCR alpha sharing between monozygotic twins. Insertion counts were lower in abundant cord blood beta clonotypes, a trend that memory repertoires did not show.

Germline-derived CDR1 and CDR2 are SNHLY and FYNNEI. With 6 bases clipped from V and 2 bases from J, the junction kept 10 bases outside the gene matches. The length of the CDR3 is 15 residues. Via MiXCR, TCRdb re-called the 5' RACE reads, giving one row per CDR3 protein. This sample has roughly 350,000 distinct CDR3 sequences, with 9% to 15% found just once. The same data also contributed to another study, on yellow fever vaccine responses in identical twins.

The chain couples TRBV2 to TRBJ2-7; 7 positions agree with TRBD2. The receptor comes from a young woman in good health. The source material was CD8+ T cells sorted from blood. The CDR3 bases are TGTGCCAGCAGGGGTAGCGGGCTACCCACCTACGAGCAGTACTTC. This gives the protein CASRGSGLPTYEQYF.